A single sample gave rise to the 11 T cell receptor beta chains below, sequenced in a study of blood T cell repertoires in COVID-19. Data came from immunoSEQ multiplex PCR; TCRdb stores just in-frame clones and leaves some out. The data contain about 54,000 clones, more than 70% of them singletons. Material for sequencing was peripheral blood. These receptors all come from a man aged 55 to 70 with active COVID-19.

The chain carries TRBV11-3 and TRBJ2-3, with D hard to call. V lost 3 bases to trimming and J lost 5 bases, with 6 bases between them. Germline assignment: CDR1 SGHNT and CDR2 YENEEA. The CDR3 has 12 amino acids. Here the CDR3 reads CASSFPKDTQYF. In nucleotides, the CDR3 is TGTGCCAGCAGCTTCCCTAAAGATACGCAGTATTTT.

This clone appeared once. V is TRBV21-1 and J is TRBJ2-3; the table names TRBD2, a call not compared with the DNA. TRBV21-1 is an annotated pseudogene. This CDR3 has 15 amino acids. This CDR3 reads CASGWTSPSTDTQYF. The CDR3 DNA follows: TGTGCCAGCGGATGGACTAGCCCGAGCACAGATACGCAGTATTTT.

The chain has TRBV2 and TRBJ2-7, with D perhaps matching TRBD1 (6 bases). The CDR3 length is 14 residues. Trimming pared 3 bases from V and 3 bases from J, leaving 12 bases between. Germline CDR1 and CDR2: SNHLY and FYNNEI. In DNA, the CDR3 is TGTGCCAGCAGTGAGGGACCAGGGGTCTACGAGCAGTACTTC. It specifies CASSEGPGVYEQYF.

This clone has only one observation. The V and J genes are TRBV4-1 and TRBJ2-1, with 7 bases lining up with TRBD1. The CDR3 contains 15 residues. V lost 4 bases to trimming and J lost 2 bases; unmatched junction nucleotides: 5. CDR1 and CDR2 (germline): MGHRA, YSYEKL. CDR3 protein: CASSRPGQTYNEQFF. DNA for the CDR3: TGCGCCAGCAGCCGACCGGGACAGACCTACAATGAGCAGTTCTTC.

This clone was observed a single time. The rearrangement links TRBV11-2 to TRBJ1-2; 7 nucleotides agree with TRBD1. The CDR3 is 19 amino acids. Germline-derived CDR1 and CDR2 are SGHAT and FQNNGV. V dropped 2 bases and J dropped 3; count of bases not matched to a gene: 18. CDR3 amino acids: CASSLTGQQGLLEDYGYTF. The CDR3 bases are TGTGCCAGCAGCTTAACGGGCCAACAGGGGCTCCTGGAGGACTATGGCTACACCTTC.

The chain carries TRBV2 and TRBJ2-7, with D perhaps TRBD2 (5 bases). The germline gives CDR1 SNHLY, CDR2 FYNNEI. Trimming removed 7 bases from V and 1 base from J, with 14 bases in between. This CDR3 spans 14 amino acids. DNA of the CDR3: TGTGCCAGCAAGGAAGCGGCTCAATCCTACGAGCAGTACTTC. Protein: CASKEAAQSYEQYF.

The rearrangement links TRBV7-2 to TRBJ1-5, with 10 bases lining up with TRBD1. The germline V gene has CDR1 SGHTA and CDR2 FQGNSA. With V trimmed by 4 bases and J by 7 bases, 4 bases remained unmatched. This CDR3 region has 14 residues. For the CDR3, the DNA is TGTGCCAGCAGCTCGACAGGGGGCGGACAGCCCCAGCATTTT. Its translation is CASSSTGGGQPQHF.

V usage is TRBV19 and J usage is TRBJ2-1; 7 bases agree with TRBD2. J gave up 0 bases and V 2 bases, and 1 base lay outside the gene matches. The CDR3 runs 15 residues. From germline, CDR1 is LNHDA and CDR2 SQIVND (reference sequence). CDR3 loop: CASSIREASYNEQFF. As DNA, the CDR3 is TGTGCCAGTAGTATACGGGAGGCCTCCTACAATGAGCAGTTCTTC.

The chain joins TRBV3-1 (or the pseudogene TRBV3-2) to TRBJ2-3; 13 bases match TRBD2. This CDR3 has 17 residues. V dropped 2 bases and J dropped 3; count of bases not matched to a gene: 5. CDR1 is LGHDT and CDR2 is YNNKEL in the germline V gene (reference sequence). The chain's CDR3 is CASSQRRTSGRTDTQYF. CDR3 sequence (DNA): TGTGCCAGCAGCCAAAGAAGGACTAGCGGGAGAACAGATACGCAGTATTTT.

The chain couples TRBV2 to TRBJ2-5; possible D gene TRBD1, 5 bases. The germline V gene has CDR1 SNHLY and CDR2 FYNNEI. CDR3 length: 14 amino acids. The V and J ends lost 6 bases and 5 bases respectively, with 16 bases between them. Written as DNA, the CDR3 is TGTGCCAGCAGGAGGAAGGGGTCCCGGGAGACCCAGTACTTC. It encodes CASRRKGSRETQYF.

V usage is TRBV28 and J usage is TRBJ2-5; 11 nucleotides align to TRBD2. CDR1 is MDHEN, CDR2 SYDVKM, per germline. The CDR3 runs to 15 residues. V shed 5 bases, J shed 3 bases, and the junction held 5 bases outside the gene matches. The CDR3 bases are TGTGCCAGCAGTCGAGGGACTAGCGGAGAAGAGACCCAGTACTTC. Translating it yields CASSRGTSGEETQYF.